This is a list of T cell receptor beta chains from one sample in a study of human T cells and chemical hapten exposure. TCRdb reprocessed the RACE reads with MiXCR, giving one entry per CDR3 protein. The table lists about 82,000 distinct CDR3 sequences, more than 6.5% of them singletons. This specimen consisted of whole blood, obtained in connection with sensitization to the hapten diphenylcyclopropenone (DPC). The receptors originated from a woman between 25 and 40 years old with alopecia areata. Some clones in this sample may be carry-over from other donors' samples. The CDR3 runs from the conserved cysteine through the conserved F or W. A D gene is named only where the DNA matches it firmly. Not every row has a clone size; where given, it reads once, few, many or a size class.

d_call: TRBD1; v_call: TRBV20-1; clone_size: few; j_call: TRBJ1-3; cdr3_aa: CSASVRDRGNTIYF; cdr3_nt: TGCAGTGCTAGCGTCCGGGACAGAGGAAACACCATATATTTT
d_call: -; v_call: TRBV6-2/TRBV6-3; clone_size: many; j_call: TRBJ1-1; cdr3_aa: CASVRPLGTEAFF; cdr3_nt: TGTGCCAGCGTTAGACCTTTGGGGACTGAAGCTTTCTTT
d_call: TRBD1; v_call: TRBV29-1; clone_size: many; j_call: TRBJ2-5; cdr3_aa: CSVLTGEETQYF; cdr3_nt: TGCAGCGTATTGACAGGGGAAGAGACCCAGTACTTC
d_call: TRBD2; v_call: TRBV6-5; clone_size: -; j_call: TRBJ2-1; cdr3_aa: CASSPSGGAVGYNEQFF; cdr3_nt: TGTGCCAGCAGCCCCAGCGGGGGGGCAGTGGGGTACAATGAGCAGTTCTTC
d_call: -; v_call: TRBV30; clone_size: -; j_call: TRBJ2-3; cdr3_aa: CAWVPGGTDTQYF; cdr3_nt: TGTGCCTGGGTCCCGGGGGGCACAGATACGCAGTATTTT
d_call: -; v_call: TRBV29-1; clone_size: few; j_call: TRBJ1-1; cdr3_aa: CSVGATGRGEAFF; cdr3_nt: TGCAGCGTCGGAGCTACAGGGAGGGGTGAAGCTTTCTTT
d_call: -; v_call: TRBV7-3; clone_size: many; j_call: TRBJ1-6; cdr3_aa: CASSLTPHSPLHF; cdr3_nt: TGTGCCAGCAGCTTAACCCCCCATTCACCCCTCCACTTT
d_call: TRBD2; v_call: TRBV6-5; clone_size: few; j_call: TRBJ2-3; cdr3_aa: CASRPPGGGSDTQYF; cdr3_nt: TGTGCCAGCCGGCCCCCTGGCGGGGGGTCAGATACGCAGTATTTT
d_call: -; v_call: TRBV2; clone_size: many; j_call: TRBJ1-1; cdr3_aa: CAITGLSVREAFF; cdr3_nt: TGTGCCATCACGGGCCTCTCGGTTAGGGAGGCTTTCTTT
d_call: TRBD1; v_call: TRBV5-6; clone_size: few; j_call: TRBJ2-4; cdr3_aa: CASTPWDRKNIQYF; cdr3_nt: TGTGCCAGCACCCCTTGGGACAGAAAAAACATTCAGTACTTC
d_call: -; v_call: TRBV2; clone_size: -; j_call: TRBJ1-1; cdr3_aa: CASSDLNPNTEAFF; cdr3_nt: TGTGCCAGCAGTGATCTGAACCCGAACACTGAAGCTTTCTTT
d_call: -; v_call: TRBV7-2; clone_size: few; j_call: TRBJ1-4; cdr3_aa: CASSFWANEKLFF; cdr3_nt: TGTGCCAGCAGCTTTTGGGCAAATGAAAAACTGTTTTTT
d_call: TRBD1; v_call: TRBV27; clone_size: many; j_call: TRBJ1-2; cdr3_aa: CASSSRKGALPGYTF; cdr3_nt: TGTGCCAGCAGTTCCCGGAAGGGGGCCCTGCCAGGCTACACCTTC
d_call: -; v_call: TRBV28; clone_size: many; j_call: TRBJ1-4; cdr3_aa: CATGGGGEKLFF; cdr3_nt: TGTGCTACGGGGGGCGGCGGTGAAAAACTGTTTTTT
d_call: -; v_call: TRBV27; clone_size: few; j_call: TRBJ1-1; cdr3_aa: CASSLSYPANTEAFF; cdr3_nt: TGTGCCAGCAGTTTATCGTACCCCGCGAACACTGAAGCTTTCTTT
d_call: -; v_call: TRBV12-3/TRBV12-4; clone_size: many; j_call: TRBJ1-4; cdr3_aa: CASSRVRHATNEKLFF; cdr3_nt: TGTGCCAGCAGTCGGGTACGGCATGCAACTAATGAAAAACTGTTTTTT
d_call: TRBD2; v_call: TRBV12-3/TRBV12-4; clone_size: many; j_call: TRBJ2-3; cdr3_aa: CASSYSGITDTQYF; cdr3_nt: TGTGCCAGCAGTTACAGCGGGATCACAGATACGCAGTATTTT
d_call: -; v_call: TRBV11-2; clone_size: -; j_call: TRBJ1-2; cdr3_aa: CASSLSPQEVTF; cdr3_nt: TGTGCCAGCAGCCTCTCCCCGCAGGAGGTTACCTTC
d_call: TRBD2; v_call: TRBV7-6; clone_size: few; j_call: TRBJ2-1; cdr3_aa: CASSLGIGGGSNEQFF; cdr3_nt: TGTGCCAGCAGCTTAGGAATCGGGGGGGGGAGCAATGAGCAGTTCTTC
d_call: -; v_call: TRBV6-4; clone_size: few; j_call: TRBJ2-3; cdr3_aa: CASSAGSSTDTQYF; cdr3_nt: TGTGCCAGCAGCGCGGGATCCAGCACAGATACGCAGTATTTT
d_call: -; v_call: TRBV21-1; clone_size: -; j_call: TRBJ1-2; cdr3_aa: CASSKIGDRSNYGYTF; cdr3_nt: TGTGCCAGCAGCAAAATTGGGGACAGATCTAACTATGGCTACACCTTC
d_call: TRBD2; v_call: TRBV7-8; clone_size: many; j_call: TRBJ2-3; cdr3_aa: CASGERGGQDTQYF; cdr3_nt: TGTGCCAGCGGCGAACGGGGGGGCCAAGATACGCAGTATTTT
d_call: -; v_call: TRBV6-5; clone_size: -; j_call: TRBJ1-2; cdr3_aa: CASSYGGDTRHYIYGYTF; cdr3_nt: TGTGCCAGCAGTTACGGGGGTGACACAAGGCATTACATATATGGCTACACCTTC
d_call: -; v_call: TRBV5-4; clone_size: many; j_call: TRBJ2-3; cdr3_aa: CASSLALSTDTQYF; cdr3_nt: TGTGCCAGCAGCTTGGCCCTGAGCACAGATACGCAGTATTTT
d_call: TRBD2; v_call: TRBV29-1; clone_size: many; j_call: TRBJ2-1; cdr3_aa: CSVDWTSDNEQFF; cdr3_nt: TGCAGCGTTGATTGGACTAGCGACAATGAGCAGTTCTTC
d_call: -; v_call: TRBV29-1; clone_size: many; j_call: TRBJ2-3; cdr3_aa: CSVERDGTDTQYF; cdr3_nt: TGCAGCGTTGAACGGGATGGCACAGATACGCAGTATTTT
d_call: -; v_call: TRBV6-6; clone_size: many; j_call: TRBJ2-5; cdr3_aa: CASSYQFAGETQYF; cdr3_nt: TGTGCCAGCAGTTACCAATTCGCTGGCGAGACCCAGTACTTC
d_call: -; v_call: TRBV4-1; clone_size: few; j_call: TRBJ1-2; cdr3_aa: CASSQDWRASVGYTF; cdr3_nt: TGCGCCAGCAGCCAAGACTGGCGCGCTTCGGTTGGCTACACCTTC
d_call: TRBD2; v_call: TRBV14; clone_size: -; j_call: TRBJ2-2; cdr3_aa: CASSQRASGGLAGELFF; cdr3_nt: TGTGCCAGCAGCCAAAGAGCTAGCGGGGGACTCGCCGGGGAGCTGTTTTTT
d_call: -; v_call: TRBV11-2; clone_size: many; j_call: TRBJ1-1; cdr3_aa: CASSQGRAEAFF; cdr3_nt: TGTGCCAGCAGCCAAGGGAGGGCTGAAGCTTTCTTT
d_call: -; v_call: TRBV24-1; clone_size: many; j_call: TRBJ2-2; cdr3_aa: CATSDHQRHTGELFF; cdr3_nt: TGTGCCACCAGTGATCATCAACGTCACACCGGGGAGCTGTTTTTT
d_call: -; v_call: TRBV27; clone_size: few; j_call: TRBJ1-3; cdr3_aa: CASSLLPSGNTIYF; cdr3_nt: TGTGCCAGCAGTTTGTTGCCGTCTGGAAACACCATATATTTT
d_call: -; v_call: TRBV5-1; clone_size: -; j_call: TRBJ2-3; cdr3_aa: CASTYRAGHSTDTQYF; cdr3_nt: TGCGCCAGCACCTACCGCGCGGGACATAGCACAGATACGCAGTATTTT
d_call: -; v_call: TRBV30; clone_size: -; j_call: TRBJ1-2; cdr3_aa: CAWSGQEDGYTF; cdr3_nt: TGTGCCTGGAGTGGACAGGAAGATGGCTACACCTTC
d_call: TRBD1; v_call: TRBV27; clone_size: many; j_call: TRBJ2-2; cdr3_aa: CASSSARPGGFTGELFF; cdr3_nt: TGTGCCAGCAGTTCCGCCCGGCCAGGGGGATTTACCGGGGAGCTGTTTTTT
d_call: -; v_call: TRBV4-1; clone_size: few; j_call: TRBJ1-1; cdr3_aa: CASSQVSQGSNTEAFF; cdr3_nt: TGCGCCAGCAGCCAAGTATCGCAGGGGTCGAACACTGAAGCTTTCTTT
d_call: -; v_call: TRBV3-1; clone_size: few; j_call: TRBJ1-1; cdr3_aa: CASSQTSTEAFF; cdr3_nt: TGTGCCAGCAGCCAGACAAGCACTGAAGCTTTCTTT
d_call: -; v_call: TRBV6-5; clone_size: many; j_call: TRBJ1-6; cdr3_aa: CASALTQSYNSPLHF; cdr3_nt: TGTGCCAGCGCCCTAACACAGAGCTATAATTCACCCCTCCACTTT
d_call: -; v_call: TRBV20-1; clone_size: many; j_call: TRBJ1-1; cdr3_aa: CSAREIFVGNTEAFF; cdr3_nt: TGCAGTGCTAGAGAAATATTCGTAGGGAACACTGAAGCTTTCTTT
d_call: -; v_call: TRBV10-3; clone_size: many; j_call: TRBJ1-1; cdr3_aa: CAISQRDSGTEAFF; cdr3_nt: TGTGCCATCAGCCAAAGGGATTCCGGGACTGAAGCTTTCTTT
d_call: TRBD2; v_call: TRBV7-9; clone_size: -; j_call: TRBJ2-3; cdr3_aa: CASSPDRTSSDTQYF; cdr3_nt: TGTGCCAGCAGTCCAGACAGGACTAGCTCAGATACGCAGTATTTT
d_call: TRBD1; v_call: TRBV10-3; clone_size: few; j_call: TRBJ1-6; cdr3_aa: CAARDRESQNSPLHF; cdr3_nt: TGTGCCGCCCGGGACAGGGAGTCCCAGAATTCACCCCTCCACTTT
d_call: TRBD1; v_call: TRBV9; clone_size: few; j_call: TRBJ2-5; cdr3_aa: CASSVRDRGKETQYF; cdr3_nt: TGTGCCAGCAGCGTCCGGGACAGGGGGAAAGAGACCCAGTACTTC
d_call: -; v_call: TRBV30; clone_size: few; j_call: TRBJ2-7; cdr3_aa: CAWSDYEQYF; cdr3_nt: TGTGCCTGGAGTGACTACGAGCAGTACTTC
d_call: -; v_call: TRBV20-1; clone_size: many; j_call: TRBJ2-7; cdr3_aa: CSARQVTEQYF; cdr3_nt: TGCAGTGCCCGGCAAGTAACCGAGCAGTACTTC
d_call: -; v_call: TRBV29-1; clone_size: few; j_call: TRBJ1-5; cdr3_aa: CSVGGDQPQHF; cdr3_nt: TGCAGCGTTGGGGGGGATCAGCCCCAGCATTTT
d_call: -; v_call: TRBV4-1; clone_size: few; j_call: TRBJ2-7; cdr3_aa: CASSQTWAGTYEQYF; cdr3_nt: TGCGCCAGCAGCCAAACTTGGGCAGGAACCTACGAGCAGTACTTC
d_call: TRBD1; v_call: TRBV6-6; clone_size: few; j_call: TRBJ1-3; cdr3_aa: CASSYPQGANRPGNTIYF; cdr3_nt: TGTGCCAGCAGTTACCCTCAGGGGGCTAACAGACCTGGAAACACCATATATTTT
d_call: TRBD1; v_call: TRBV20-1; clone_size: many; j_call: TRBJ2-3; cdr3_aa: CSARWDSSTDTQYF; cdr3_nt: TGCAGTGCTAGATGGGACAGCAGCACAGATACGCAGTATTTT
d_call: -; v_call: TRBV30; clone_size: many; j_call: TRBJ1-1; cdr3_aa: CARRRFEGTEAFF; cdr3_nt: TGTGCCCGGAGGCGATTTGAAGGCACTGAAGCTTTCTTT
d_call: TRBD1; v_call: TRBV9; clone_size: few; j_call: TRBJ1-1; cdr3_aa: CASSGGQGARNTEAFF; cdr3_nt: TGTGCCAGCAGCGGCGGACAGGGGGCTAGGAACACTGAAGCTTTCTTT
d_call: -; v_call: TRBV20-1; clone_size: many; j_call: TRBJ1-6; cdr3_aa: CSARDVGNSPLHF; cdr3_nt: TGCAGTGCTAGAGACGTCGGGAATTCACCCCTCCACTTT
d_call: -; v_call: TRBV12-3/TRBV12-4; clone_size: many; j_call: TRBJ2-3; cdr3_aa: CASSLTAMTWDTQYF; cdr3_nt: TGTGCCAGCAGTTTGACAGCAATGACATGGGATACGCAGTATTTT
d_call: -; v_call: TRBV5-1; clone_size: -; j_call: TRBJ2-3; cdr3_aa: CASSLASRIRTDTQYF; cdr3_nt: TGCGCCAGCAGCTTGGCCTCACGAATTCGCACAGATACGCAGTATTTT
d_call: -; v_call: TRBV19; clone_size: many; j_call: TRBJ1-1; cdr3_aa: CASSPYARTDTEAFF; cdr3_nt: TGTGCCAGTAGCCCTTACGCACGCACGGACACTGAAGCTTTCTTT